This T cell receptor beta chain came from a study of pediatric ulcerative colitis. At colonoscopy, a blood sample was also collected. Study conclusions and caveats: In rectum, acute severe colitis had expanded clones and less diversity.

V lost 3 bases and J lost 4, with 22 bases in between. The germline CDR1 and CDR2 sequences are GTSNPN and SVGIG (reference sequence). This CDR3 spans 17 amino acids. The assay was run at survey level. Data came from immunoSEQ multiplex PCR; TCRdb stores just in-frame clones and leaves some out. The sample contains about 64,000 clones, less than 90% of which appear only once. The table lists this clone with a count of one. Its cognate antigen is unknown. The clonotype was recovered from a boy aged 5-17 years with severe ulcerative colitis. Sequencing was performed on blood. V and J are TRBV30 and TRBJ2-1; the D gene is possibly TRBD1 (6 bases). The CDR3 is CAWSLARDTAFYNEQFF. CDR3 DNA sequence: TGTGCCTGGAGCCTCGCCCGGGACACCGCTTTTTACAATGAGCAGTTCTTC.